The entry below gives a single T cell receptor (beta chain) sequence along with its context. Its specific antigen is unknown. The sample holds no much larger clone one base away, and base qualities are not on file. The CDR3 starts with the cysteine, ends with the phenylalanine, and has 14 residues. Only CDR3 DNA remains: 42 bases, in frame from the first base. The germline V gene (reference sequence) yields LNHDA for CDR1 and SQIVND for CDR2. V and J lose 4 bases and 6 bases, and a span of 13 bases separates them. Genomic DNA was extracted with the Qiagen DNeasy kit from unsorted PBMCs and from negatively selected CD4+ and CD8+ fractions. Using primers that anneal to V and J segments, immunoSEQ multiplex PCR amplified the TCR beta CDR3 regions. Amplification bias was minimized using a synthetic immune receptor repertoire, and residual bias was removed computationally after sequencing. On the authors' methods: Repertoire diversity was quantified as the Shannon entropy index using custom Python scripts. Unsorted, CD4+ and CD8+ repertoires were analyzed separately, except in combined analyses where CD4+ and CD8+ sequences were merged in silico. Clonal expansion was defined as a frequency increase of at least 2-fold after treatment compared with C1D1, and clones undetected at baseline were assigned a pseudocount of 0.5. Clones with 0 or 1 copy at C1D1 were defined as singleton clones, while clones with 2 or more copies were defined as non-singleton clones. Clones expanded in unsorted samples were assigned a CD4+, CD8+ or unknown annotation through matching of protein sequences in sorted samples from the same patient. Diversity changes from C1D1 to C4D1 were tested in paired samples using Wilcoxon tests. Here the immuneACCESS table is served through TCRdb, limited to in-frame sequences with V and J called. Missing clones are a known gap in these copies; in checked studies unresolved V genes cover under half, and the rest lacks a known reason. D and trimming were read from the DNA, whereas the V and J calls and clone size are those reported in that table. This sample lists 45,000 to 55,000 clones; approximately 70% were detected once. Over 12% of the sample goes to the ten largest clones.

This sample is drawn from a study of PD-1 blockade in classical Hodgkin lymphoma (dated by TCRdb to 2020 to 2021). Regarding the research as a whole: Nivolumab dosing was 3 mg/kg intravenously every 2 weeks, continuing until either disease progression or unacceptable toxicity. To define a peripheral blood immune signature of response to PD-1 blockade in classical Hodgkin lymphoma, the study combined TCR beta sequencing with CyTOF.

What the study reported, not specific to this receptor: Newly diagnosed patients were reported to have lower baseline TCR diversity than healthy donors, and relapsed/refractory patients were reported to have lower baseline TCR diversity still. Among trial patients, those achieving complete response had baseline diversity similar to that of newly diagnosed patients, while diversity was significantly lower in partial responders and progressors. The study covered only a single clinical trial cohort, and the causes of the repertoire differences, possibly disease activity or prior therapy, were still not defined. A significant rise by C4D1 was seen in CD4+ but not CD8+ TCR diversity (p=0.0027 vs p=0.16), with the rise being most apparent in complete responders (p=0.02). Lower diversity was seen in patients whose nivolumab began less than 1 year after ASCT, and these patients were left out of later analyses so that immune reconstitution would not confound the results.

Reading the label with the study, this specimen's time point is: cycle 2 day 1 (C2D1) of nivolumab. Every trial patient had relapsed following autologous stem cell transplantation, and prior brentuximab vedotin exposure was what differed among cohorts A, B and C. A total of fewer than 70 patients with relapsed/refractory classical Hodgkin lymphoma made up the trial cohort, and each patient's best overall response was complete response, partial response or progressive disease. Single-agent nivolumab was administered to trial patients in the multi-cohort phase II CheckMate 205 trial. An independent review committee assessed best overall response by applying the 2007 International Working Group response criteria. Trial PBMCs were obtained immediately prior to nivolumab initiation (C1D1) and on therapy at cycle 2 day 1 and cycle 4 day 1. Peripheral blood was collected in 8 mL Vacutainer Cell Preparation Tubes, from which PBMCs were isolated by centrifugation and then cryopreserved.

The V gene is TRBV19 and the J gene is TRBJ1-5; possibly the D gene is TRBD1, per 5 matching bases. Sequenced material: peripheral blood mononuclear cells (PBMCs), taken before the second cycle of nivolumab. The sequence was collected from a human donor with classical Hodgkin lymphoma. The CDR3 loop reads CASSRGDPSQPQHF. The nucleotide sequence is given as TGTGCCAGTAGTAGGGGGGATCCGAGTCAGCCCCAGCATTTT. This CDR3, with the reference TRBV19 and TRBJ1-5 proteins standing in past its ends, gives the full variable domain DGGITQSPKYLFRKEGQNVTLSCEQNLNHDAMYWYRQDPGQGLRLIYYSQIVNDFQKGDIAEGYSVSREKKESFPLTVTSAQKNPTAFYLCASSRGDPSQPQHFGDGTRLSIL.